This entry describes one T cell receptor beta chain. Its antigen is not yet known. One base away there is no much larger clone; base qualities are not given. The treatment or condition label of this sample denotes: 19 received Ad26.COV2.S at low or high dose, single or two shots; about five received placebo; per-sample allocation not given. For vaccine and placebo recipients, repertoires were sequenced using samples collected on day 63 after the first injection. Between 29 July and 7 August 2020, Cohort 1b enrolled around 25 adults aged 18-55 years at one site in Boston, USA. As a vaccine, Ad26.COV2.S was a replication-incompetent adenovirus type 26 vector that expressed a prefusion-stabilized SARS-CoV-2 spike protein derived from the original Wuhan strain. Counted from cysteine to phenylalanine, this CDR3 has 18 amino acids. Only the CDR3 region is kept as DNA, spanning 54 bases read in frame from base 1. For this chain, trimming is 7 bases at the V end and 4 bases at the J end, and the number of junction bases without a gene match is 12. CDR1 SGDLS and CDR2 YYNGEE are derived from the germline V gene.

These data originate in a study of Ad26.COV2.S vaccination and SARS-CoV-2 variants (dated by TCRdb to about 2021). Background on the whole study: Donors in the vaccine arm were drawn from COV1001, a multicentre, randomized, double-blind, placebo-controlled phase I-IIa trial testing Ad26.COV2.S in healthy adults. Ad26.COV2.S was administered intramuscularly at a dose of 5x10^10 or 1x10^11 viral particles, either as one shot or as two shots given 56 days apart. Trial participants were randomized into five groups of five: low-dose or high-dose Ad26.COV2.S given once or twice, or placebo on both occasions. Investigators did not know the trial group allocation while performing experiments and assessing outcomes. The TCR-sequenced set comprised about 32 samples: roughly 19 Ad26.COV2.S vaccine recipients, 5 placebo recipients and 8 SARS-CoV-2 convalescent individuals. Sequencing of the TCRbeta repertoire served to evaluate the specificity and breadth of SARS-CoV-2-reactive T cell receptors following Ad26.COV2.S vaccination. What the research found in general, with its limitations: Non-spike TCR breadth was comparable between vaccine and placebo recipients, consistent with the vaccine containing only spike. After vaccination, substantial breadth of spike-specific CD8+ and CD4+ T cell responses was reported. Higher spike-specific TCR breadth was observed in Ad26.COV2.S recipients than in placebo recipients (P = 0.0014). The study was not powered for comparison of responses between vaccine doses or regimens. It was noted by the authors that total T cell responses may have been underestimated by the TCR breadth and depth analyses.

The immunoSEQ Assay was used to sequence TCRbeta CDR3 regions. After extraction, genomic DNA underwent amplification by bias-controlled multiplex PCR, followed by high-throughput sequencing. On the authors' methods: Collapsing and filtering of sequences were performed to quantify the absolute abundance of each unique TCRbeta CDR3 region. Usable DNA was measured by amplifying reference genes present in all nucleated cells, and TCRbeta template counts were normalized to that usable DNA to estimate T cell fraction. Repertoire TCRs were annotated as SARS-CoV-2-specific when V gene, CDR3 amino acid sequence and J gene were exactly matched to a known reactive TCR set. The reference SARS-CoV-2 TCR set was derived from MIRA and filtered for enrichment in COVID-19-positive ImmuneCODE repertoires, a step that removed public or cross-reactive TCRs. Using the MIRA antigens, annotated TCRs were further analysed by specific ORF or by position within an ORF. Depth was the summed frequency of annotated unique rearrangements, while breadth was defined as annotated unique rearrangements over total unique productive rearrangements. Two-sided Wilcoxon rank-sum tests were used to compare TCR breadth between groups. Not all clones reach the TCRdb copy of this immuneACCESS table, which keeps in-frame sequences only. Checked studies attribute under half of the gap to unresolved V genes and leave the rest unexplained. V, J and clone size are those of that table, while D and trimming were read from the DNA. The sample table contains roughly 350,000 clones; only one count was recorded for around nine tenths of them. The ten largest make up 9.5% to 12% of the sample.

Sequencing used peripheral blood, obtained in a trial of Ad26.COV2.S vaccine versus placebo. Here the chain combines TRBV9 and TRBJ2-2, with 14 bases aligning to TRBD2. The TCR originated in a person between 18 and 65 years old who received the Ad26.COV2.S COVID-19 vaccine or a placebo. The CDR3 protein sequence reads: CASQSPGLAGAGTGELFF. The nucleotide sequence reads TGTGCCAGCCAGTCCCCGGGACTAGCGGGGGCGGGCACCGGGGAGCTGTTTTTT.